The 30 T cell receptor beta chains below all came from one sample that was sequenced in a study of CD8 T cells in ankylosing spondylitis. No antigen has been identified for these receptors. TCRdb reprocessed the 5' RACE reads via MiXCR and lists one record per CDR3 protein. Of more than 400,000 distinct CDR3 sequences in the sample, 5.3% were seen once. Findings of the study overall: Seemingly distinctive of ankylosing spondylitis blood was a TCR beta motif formed by eight highly homologous variants.

The sample taken for sequencing was blood, either unsorted or a sorted T cell fraction (not recorded which). These receptors all stem from a male donor with ankylosing spondylitis.

In this sample, this clonotype turned up many times. This sequence joins TRBV10-1 and TRBJ2-7; D might be TRBD2 (6 bases). Trimming took off 6 bases at V and 2 bases at J, with 11 bases between the two ends. This CDR3 contains 13 residues. Germline lookup yields CDR1 WNHNN and CDR2 SYGVQD (reference sequence). The DNA of the CDR3 is TGCGCCAGCAGCAGGGACTTGGCCTACGAGCAGTACTTC. Its translation is CASSRDLAYEQYF.

This clonotype was observed at least ten times. This sequence joins TRBV28 and TRBJ1-1; 8 nucleotides line up with TRBD1. V dropped 4 bases and J dropped 0; count of bases not matched to a gene: 4. The CDR3 covers 15 residues. CDR1 is MDHEN and CDR2 is SYDVKM in the germline V gene. The CDR3 nucleotides are TGTGCCAGCAGTTCGCCAGGGGGCATGAACACTGAAGCTTTCTTT. Its translation: CASSSPGGMNTEAFF. The variable domain in full, with the rest retrieved from reference TRBV28 and TRBJ1-1, is DVKVTQSSRYLVKRTGEKVFLECVQDMDHENMFWYRQDPGLGLRLIYFSYDVKMKEKGDIPEGYSVSREKKERFSLILESASTNQTSMYLCASSSPGGMNTEAFFGQGTRLTVV.

Ten or more counts support this clonotype. The chain carries TRBV4-3 and TRBJ1-4; weak D call: TRBD1 (6 bases). This CDR3 has 17 residues. Between the trimmed V and J ends, which lost 0 bases and 8 bases, there was a span of 19 bases. Per germline, CDR1 LGHNA and CDR2 YSLEER. CDR3 sequence: CASSQDRLDRSGEKLFF. CDR3 nucleotides: TGCGCCAGCAGCCAAGATCGGTTAGACAGGTCGGGGGAAAAACTGTTTTTT.

This clonotype was found many times. V is TRBV5-1 and J is TRBJ2-2, with 7 positions matching TRBD2. The CDR3 covers 14 residues. CDR1 is SGHRS, CDR2 YFSETQ, per germline. The trim removed 6 bases at V and 6 bases at J, leaving 8 bases unmatched. CDR3 protein: CASKLSAGPGELFF. DNA for the CDR3: TGCGCCAGCAAACTGTCAGCGGGACCCGGGGAGCTGTTTTTT.

This clonotype has ten or more counts. The chain couples TRBV6-2 or TRBV6-3 to TRBJ2-3; D gene ambiguous. The CDR3 contains 15 residues. CDR1 MNHEY and CDR2 SVGEGT come from the germline V gene. V lost 5 bases and J lost 4, with 16 bases in between. The CDR3 DNA reads as TGTGCCAGCAGTAAGTTGCCAGACGTTGCAGATACGCAGTATTTT. As protein: CASSKLPDVADTQYF.

The V call is TRBV10-3, the J call TRBJ2-7; TRBD1 agrees at 8 bases. CDR3 length: 15 amino acids. The junction had 5 bases not matched to a gene; V was cut back by 2 bases and J by 2 bases. CDR1 ENHRY and CDR2 SYGVKD come from the germline V gene. CDR3 protein: CAISELDRGPYEQYF. CDR3 sequence (DNA): TGTGCCATCAGTGAGCTTGACAGGGGACCCTACGAGCAGTACTTC.

This clonotype was seen many times. This rearrangement joins TRBV28 to TRBJ2-7; no reliable D call. V shed 3 bases and J shed 0 bases, with 9 bases lying between them. The germline V gene has CDR1 MDHEN and CDR2 SYDVKM. The CDR3 runs 14 residues. The DNA for the CDR3 is TGTGCCAGCAGTTTCGAAATCAGCTCCTACGAGCAGTACTTC. Translated: CASSFEISSYEQYF.

This clonotype showed up many times. The chain links TRBV7-9 to TRBJ2-1; 10 bases match TRBD2. V shed 6 bases and J 0 bases; nucleotides not matched to a gene: 5. This CDR3 region has 16 residues. Germline-derived CDR1 and CDR2 are SEHNR and FQNEAQ (reference sequence). In DNA, the CDR3 is TGTGCCAGCAGGGGTAGCGGGGGGACCTCCTACAATGAGCAGTTCTTC. This gives the protein CASRGSGGTSYNEQFF.

This clonotype turned up a few times. The chain joins TRBV11-2 to TRBJ2-3, with 9 bases lining up with TRBD2. Germline trimming cut 5 bases from V and 0 bases from J; bases unmatched to any gene: 15. Germline V CDR1 and CDR2: SGHAT, FQNNGV. CDR3 length: 19 residues. CDR3 DNA: TGTGCCAGCAGCCCTAGCCGGCTAGCGGGGACTAAAAGCACAGATACGCAGTATTTT. Its protein product is CASSPSRLAGTKSTDTQYF.

This clonotype was recorded a few times. The chain has TRBV7-2 and TRBJ1-1; tentatively, D is TRBD1 (5 bases). With 5 bases removed from V and 11 bases from J, the gap between germline ends came to 18 bases. The CDR3 runs 13 residues. The germline V gene encodes CDR1 SGHTA and CDR2 FQGNSA. DNA for the CDR3: TGTGCCAGCAGCGGGTGGGGCGGGGGAACGGCTTTCTTT. Its protein product is CASSGWGGGTAFF.

This clonotype was found many times. The rearrangement joins TRBV6-2 or TRBV6-3 to TRBJ2-7, with TRBD1 matching over 7 bases. Germline trimming cut 6 bases from V and 4 bases from J; bases unmatched to any gene: 9. The CDR3 sequence is 14 residues long. Germline assignment: CDR1 MNHEY and CDR2 SVGEGT. The CDR3 nucleotides read TGTGCCAGCAGCCCCGACAGGGCTCTATACGAGCAGTACTTC. Its protein is CASSPDRALYEQYF.

In this sample, this clonotype turned up many times. V and J are TRBV7-9 and TRBJ2-7; the D call may be TRBD1 or TRBD2 (5 bases each). The V gene's germline CDR1 is SEHNR and CDR2 FQNEAQ (reference sequence). V was clipped by 4 bases and J by 3 bases, with 10 bases between them. The CDR3 is made up of 13 amino acids. The CDR3 here is CASSSGGYYEQYF. In nucleotides, the CDR3 is TGTGCCAGCAGCTCTGGGGGTTACTACGAGCAGTACTTC.

A word on this clonotype: This could be a read error, since a much larger clone is one nucleotide away. The chain is built from TRBV7-2 and TRBJ1-4; D unresolved. This CDR3 region has 17 residues. Germline assignment: CDR1 SGHTA and CDR2 FQGNSA. The CDR3 here is CARSRPRVNGNNEKLFF. Here the CDR3 DNA reads TGTGCCCGCAGCCGCCCTCGGGTGAACGGCAATAATGAAAAACTGTTTTTT.

This clonotype occurred many times. This chain links TRBV20-1 with TRBJ2-5; no reliable D call. CDR1 is DFQATT, CDR2 SNEGSKA, per germline (reference sequence). CDR3 length equals 13 residues. With 3 bases removed from V and 5 bases from J, the gap between germline ends came to 13 bases. This chain's CDR3 is CSASRRLGETQYF. CDR3 DNA sequence: TGCAGTGCTAGTAGACGGTTAGGGGAGACCCAGTACTTC.

This clonotype has at least ten counts. The chain recombines TRBV30 with TRBJ2-3, with D perhaps matching TRBD2 (6 bases). The length of the CDR3 is 12 residues. Germline-derived CDR1 and CDR2 are GTSNPN and SVGIG (reference sequence). Trimming took 4 bases from V and 6 from J, leaving 11 bases between them. For the CDR3, the DNA is TGTGCCTGGATGGGGGGTGGCGATACGCAGTATTTT. As protein: CAWMGGGDTQYF.

This clonotype was seen ten or more times. The CDR3 bases are TGTGCCAGCAGCTTAGCTGGGCTAGCGGGCCTGAATGAGCAGTTCTTC. Translating it yields CASSLAGLAGLNEQFF. The V gene is TRBV7-9, the J gene TRBJ2-1; TRBD2 agrees at 8 bases. CDR1 and CDR2 from the germline V gene are SEHNR and FQNEAQ (reference sequence). This CDR3 has 16 residues. V lost 0 bases to trimming and J lost 7 bases; unmatched junction nucleotides: 8.

This clonotype was recorded at least ten times. The junction departs from the called germline gene at one end, perhaps through a read error. The rearrangement uses TRBV20-1 and TRBJ1-1; 9 nucleotides line up with TRBD1. Germline V gives CDR1 DFQATT, CDR2 SNEGSKA (reference sequence). This CDR3 contains 16 residues. The DNA of the CDR3 is TGCAGTGCTGGAGAGGGACAGGGCAAGATGAACACTGAAGCTTTCTTT. Amino acids: CSAGEGQGKMNTEAFF.

This clonotype was recorded a few times. V usage is TRBV2 and J usage is TRBJ2-5; D is unclear. Germline V CDR1 and CDR2: SNHLY, FYNNEI. The CDR3 has 14 amino acids. Trimming took off 3 bases at V and 1 base at J, with 9 bases between the two ends. In DNA form, the CDR3 reads TGTGCCAGCAGTGATTTGCGACTCCAAGAGACCCAGTACTTC. It specifies CASSDLRLQETQYF. Drawing the rest from reference TRBV2 and TRBJ2-5, the complete variable domain is EPEVTQTPSHQVTQMGQEVILRCVPISNHLYFYWYRQILGQKVEFLVSFYNNEISEKSEIFDDQFSVERPDGSNFTLKIRSTKLEDSAMYFCASSDLRLQETQYFGPGTRLLVL.

This clonotype occurred many times. The J gene is TRBJ1-4, the V gene TRBV20-1; D is unclear. The CDR3 extends over 14 amino acids. The germline gives CDR1 DFQATT, CDR2 SNEGSKA (reference sequence). The V gene lost 2 bases and the J gene lost 10 bases, with 17 bases spanning the gap. The chain's CDR3 is CSARSEGTPGKLFF. The CDR3, as DNA: TGCAGTGCTAGATCGGAGGGCACTCCCGGAAAACTGTTTTTT.

This clonotype was recorded many times. The rearrangement links TRBV7-9 to TRBJ2-7, with 7 bases identical to TRBD1. CDR1 is SEHNR, CDR2 FQNEAQ, per germline (reference sequence). This CDR3 is 15 amino acids long. Unmatched junction bases numbered 13, after V lost 4 bases and J lost 7 bases. In DNA form, the CDR3 reads TGTGCCAGCAGCTACCGGACAGGCGTGAGGGCGGAGCAGTACTTC. Translated: CASSYRTGVRAEQYF.

This clonotype was counted at least ten times. The chain uses TRBV7-2 and TRBJ1-5; no clear D. The V end was cut by 1 base, the J end by 0 bases, with 13 bases between. The length of the CDR3 is 17 residues. The germline V gene has CDR1 SGHTA and CDR2 FQGNSA. The CDR3 sequence is CASSLGAIDYSNQPQHF. The DNA of the CDR3 is TGTGCCAGCAGCTTAGGGGCAATTGATTATAGCAATCAGCCCCAGCATTTT.

This clonotype was detected ten times or more. The chain recombines TRBV7-9 with TRBJ2-7; 7 bases align to TRBD1. CDR1 and CDR2 (germline): SEHNR, FQNEAQ (reference sequence). Trimming took 2 bases from V and 1 from J; bases not matched to a gene: 5. The CDR3 has 15 amino acids. Here the CDR3 reads CASSLTGTESYEQYF. The CDR3 region has the DNA TGTGCCAGCAGCTTAACCGGGACAGAATCCTACGAGCAGTACTTC.

This clonotype was detected many times. The chain is built from TRBV5-4 and TRBJ1-6; D not certain. The CDR3 has 13 residues. Per germline, CDR1 SGHNT and CDR2 YYREEE (reference sequence). Trimming shortened V by 0 bases and J by 15 bases, and 13 bases separated the two germline ends. Here the CDR3 reads CASSLGPGLNLHF. CDR3 in DNA: TGTGCCAGCAGCTTGGGACCGGGCCTCAACCTCCACTTT.

This clonotype turned up a few times. The chain combines TRBV3-1 with TRBJ2-3, with D possibly called TRBD1 or TRBD2 (5 bases each). There are 12 residues in the CDR3. CDR1 LGHDT and CDR2 YNNKEL come from the germline V gene (reference sequence). V lost 3 bases, J lost 6 bases, and 7 bases lay in between. CDR3 nucleotides: TGTGCCAGCAGCCATTGGGGGGATACGCAGTATTTT. Translating gives CASSHWGDTQYF.

This clonotype occurred a few times. The chain uses TRBV11-2 and TRBJ2-7, with 10 bases that match TRBD1. The trim removed 1 base at V and 10 bases at J, leaving 4 bases unmatched. The CDR3 consists of 13 residues. The germline gives CDR1 SGHAT, CDR2 FQNNGV. CDR3 protein: CASSLVGTGVQYF. As DNA, the CDR3 is TGTGCCAGCAGCTTAGTAGGGACAGGGGTTCAGTACTTC.

The sample holds many counts of this clonotype. The chain uses TRBV6-4 and TRBJ1-1; D perhaps matches TRBD1 (5 bases). CDR1 and CDR2 (germline): MRHNA, SNTAGT. CDR3 length: 15 residues. Trimming took off 6 bases at V and 1 base at J, with 15 bases between the two ends. This CDR3 is CASRPRGFGNTEAFF. CDR3 nucleotides: TGTGCCAGCAGGCCTCGGGGCTTTGGGAACACTGAAGCTTTCTTT.

At least ten counts were recorded for this clonotype. The rearrangement joins TRBV5-1 to TRBJ2-2; D is unresolved. Germline V gene sequence: CDR1 SGHRS, CDR2 YFSETQ. The CDR3 consists of 15 residues. The V gene lost 0 bases and the J gene lost 7 bases, with 13 bases spanning the gap. CDR3 region: CASSLGSTYDGELFF. For the CDR3, the DNA is TGCGCCAGCAGCTTGGGATCTACCTACGACGGGGAGCTGTTTTTT.

Many counts were recorded for this clonotype. The chain couples TRBV12-3 or TRBV12-4 to TRBJ1-6; TRBD1 agrees at 7 bases. V lost 6 bases, J lost 9 bases, and 8 bases stayed unmatched. The CDR3 is 14 amino acids. CDR3 sequence: CASSRDRGSSPLHF. The CDR3, as DNA: TGTGCCAGCAGCCGGGACAGAGGTAGTTCACCCCTCCACTTT.

This clonotype was detected many times. This sequence joins TRBV12-3 or TRBV12-4 and TRBJ2-5; 7 bases align to TRBD2. Germline trimming cut 3 bases from V and 4 bases from J; bases unmatched to any gene: 8. The CDR3 contains 15 residues. In DNA, the CDR3 is TGTGCCAGCAGTTTCCCGGCAGGGAGGGGAGAGACCCAGTACTTC. Its protein is CASSFPAGRGETQYF.

This clonotype occurred many times. The chain employs TRBV6-1 and TRBJ1-5, with TRBD1 matching 9 bases. V lost 6 bases and J lost 7; bases outside the gene matches: 10. The length of the CDR3 is 15 residues. Germline assignment: CDR1 MNHNS and CDR2 SASEGT. The DNA for the CDR3 is TGTGCCAGCAGCCGAGACAGGGGGAGGTACCAGCCCCAGCATTTT. Its protein product is CASSRDRGRYQPQHF.